The TCR beta chain described here comes from a study of OX40 agonist ivuxolimab in advanced cancers. Study overall: It was permissible to have had prior anti-PD-1, anti-PD-L1 or anti-CTLA-4 therapy, and 40% had some.

This clone was seen once. Here immunoSEQ multiplex PCR was the method, and the copy in TCRdb shows in-frame clones only, minus some. The profile shows approximately 82,000 clones, 89% of them singletons. The J segment lost 13 bases and the V segment lost 0 bases, leaving 13 bases of the junction unmatched. Germline-derived CDR1 and CDR2 are SGHDT and YYEEEE. This CDR3 is 16 amino acids long. Sample: CD4+ or CD8+ T cells sorted from blood, taken in a trial of the OX40 agonist ivuxolimab. This receptor was obtained from an adult with an advanced solid tumor such as melanoma, head and neck, liver or kidney cancer. The V gene is TRBV5-6, the J gene TRBJ1-6; 7 positions agree with TRBD1. The CDR3 sequence is CASSLASQGGRRPLHF. Written as DNA, the CDR3 is TGTGCCAGCAGCTTGGCCTCGCAGGGGGGTCGAAGGCCCCTCCACTTT. Together with reference TRBV5-6 and TRBJ1-6, the CDR3 gives the full variable domain: DAGVTQSPTHLIKTRGQQVTLRCSPKSGHDTVSWYQQALGQGPQFIFQYYEEEERQRGNFPDRFSGHQFPNYSSELNVNALLLGDSALYLCASSLASQGGRRPLHFGNGTRLTVT.